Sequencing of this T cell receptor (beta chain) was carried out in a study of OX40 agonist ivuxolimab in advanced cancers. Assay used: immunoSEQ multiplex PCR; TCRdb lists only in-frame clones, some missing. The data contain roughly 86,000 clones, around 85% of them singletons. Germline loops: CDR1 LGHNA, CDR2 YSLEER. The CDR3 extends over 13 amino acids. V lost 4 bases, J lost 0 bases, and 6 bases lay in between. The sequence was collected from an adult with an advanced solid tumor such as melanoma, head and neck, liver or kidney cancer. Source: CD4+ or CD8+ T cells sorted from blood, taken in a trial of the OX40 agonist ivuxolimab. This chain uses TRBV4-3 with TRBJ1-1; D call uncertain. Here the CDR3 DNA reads TGCGCCAGCAGCCGCACACTGAACACTGAAGCTTTCTTT. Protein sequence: CASSRTLNTEAFF.